The 12 T cell receptor beta chains given below trace back to one sample, sequenced in a study of beta chain features in type 1 diabetes. Antigens of these TCRs are unknown. Notes on the study in general: Type 1 diabetes patients had moderately but significantly shorter TCRB CDR3s in all four CD4+ subsets.

The authors reverse transcribed all of the isolated RNA, so sequencing captured expressed TCRB transcripts. The assay was immunoSEQ multiplex PCR, and TCRdb's table has in-frame clones only and misses some. The table lists about 160,000 clones, roughly 63% of them singletons. Sequencing was carried out using naive CD4+ T cells from blood. Receptor source: a man younger than 45 with type 1 diabetes.

The J gene is TRBJ2-5, the V gene TRBV9; 9 bases fit TRBD2. Germline assignment: CDR1 SGDLS and CDR2 YYNGEE. Germline trimming cut 1 base from V and 2 bases from J; bases unmatched to any gene: 3. The CDR3 sequence is 15 residues long. The CDR3 nucleotides read TGTGCCAGCAGCGTAAGCCTAGCGGGGCAAGAGACCCAGTACTTC. Translation: CASSVSLAGQETQYF.

The table lists this clone with a few counts. The chain has TRBV10-3 and TRBJ2-3; D not certain. Per germline, CDR1 ENHRY and CDR2 SYGVKD. V lost 8 bases and J lost 2, with 8 bases in between. The CDR3 sequence is 12 residues long. CDR3 protein: CAIAQNTDTQYF. CDR3 in DNA: TGTGCCATCGCGCAGAACACAGATACGCAGTATTTT.

This clone turned up a few times. The rearrangement joins TRBV10-1 to TRBJ2-3; perhaps TRBD1 as D (7 bases). Trimming took 4 bases from V and 3 from J, leaving 8 bases between them. CDR3 length: 13 residues. Germline loops: CDR1 WNHNN, CDR2 SYGVQD (reference sequence). The CDR3 protein is CASSAGGTDTQYF. The CDR3 DNA reads as TGCGCCAGCAGTGCAGGGGGGACAGATACGCAGTATTTT.

V gene TRBV5-1 combines with J gene TRBJ2-7; D remains unclear. Per germline, CDR1 SGHRS and CDR2 YFSETQ. This CDR3 is built from 13 residues. Trimming shortened V by 2 bases and J by 4 bases, and 10 bases separated the two germline ends. In DNA form, the CDR3 reads TGCGCCAGCAGCTTACGGACGGAATACGAGCAGTACTTC. Translation: CASSLRTEYEQYF.

The V and J genes are TRBV5-1 and TRBJ2-1, with D tentatively TRBD1 (5 bases). The CDR3 spans 14 residues. Germline CDR1 SGHRS, CDR2 YFSETQ. Trimming removed 4 bases at V and 12 bases at J, with 20 bases between. The CDR3 nucleotides read TGCGCCAGCAGCGAACGTACAGGTCCCTGGGGGCAGTTCTTC. It encodes CASSERTGPWGQFF.

J is TRBJ1-1 and V is TRBV5-8; the match to TRBD1 covers 8 bases. CDR1 and CDR2 (germline): SGHTS, YDEGEE. The CDR3 sequence is 14 residues long. The ends lost 2 bases at V and 1 base at J; junction bases unmatched: 1. The CDR3 here is CASSFRGPNTEAFF. CDR3 DNA sequence: TGTGCCAGCAGCTTCAGGGGGCCGAACACTGAAGCTTTCTTT.

V gene TRBV28 combines with J gene TRBJ2-7; tentatively, D is TRBD1 (5 bases). CDR1 and CDR2 from the germline V gene are MDHEN and SYDVKM. The CDR3 extends over 12 amino acids. Deletions cut 3 bases from V and 6 bases from J, with 9 bases between. CDR3 amino acids: CASSFQGPEQYF. CDR3 nucleotide sequence: TGTGCCAGCAGTTTTCAGGGCCCCGAGCAGTACTTC.

The rearrangement joins TRBV7-9 to TRBJ2-3; D is unresolved. The CDR3 runs 15 residues. Germline V gene data show CDR1 as SEHNR and CDR2 as FQNEAQ (reference sequence). V dropped 4 bases and J dropped 0 bases, with 11 bases sitting between them. The CDR3, as DNA: TGTGCCAGCAGCTCACGACTCATGAGCACAGATACGCAGTATTTT. Translating gives CASSSRLMSTDTQYF.

This clone was seen more than once but under ten times. This sequence joins TRBV4-3 and TRBJ1-1; D gene ambiguous. Germline V gene data show CDR1 as LGHNA and CDR2 as YSLEER. Trimming removed 3 bases from V and 0 bases from J, with 11 bases in between. CDR3 length: 15 amino acids. The CDR3, as DNA: TGCGCCAGCAGCCACCAAGTGGCATTGAACACTGAAGCTTTCTTT. Protein sequence: CASSHQVALNTEAFF.

V gene TRBV9 combines with J gene TRBJ2-1; D may be TRBD2 (5 bases). CDR3 size: 16 residues. V lost 0 bases to trimming and J lost 4 bases, with 14 bases between them. Germline loops: CDR1 SGDLS, CDR2 YYNGEE. CDR3 DNA: TGTGCCAGCAGCGTAGGACCAGGCCGGGGTTACAATGAGCAGTTCTTC. Translating it yields CASSVGPGRGYNEQFF.

The CDR3 protein is CASRTTDPYGYTF. CDR3 nucleotide sequence: TGTGCCAGCAGAACGACAGACCCCTATGGCTACACCTTC. This chain connects TRBV28 to TRBJ1-2; TRBD1 is a possible D gene (5 bases). Germline CDR1 and CDR2: MDHEN and SYDVKM. CDR3 size: 13 residues. V was cut by 6 bases and J by 4 bases, with 12 bases left in between.

The V gene is TRBV9, the J gene TRBJ2-7; 9 bases fit TRBD2. With 4 bases clipped from V and 4 bases from J, the junction kept 9 bases outside the gene matches. Germline V CDR1 and CDR2: SGDLS, YYNGEE. This CDR3 spans 15 amino acids. The CDR3 DNA reads TGTGCCAGCAGCCCAAACGCGGGGGGGCTATACGAGCAGTACTTC. Protein product: CASSPNAGGLYEQYF. The full variable domain, with the rest looked up from reference TRBV9 and TRBJ2-7, is DSGVTQTPKHLITATGQRVTLRCSPRSGDLSVYWYQQSLDQGLQFLIQYYNGEERAKGNILERFSAQQFPDLHSELNLSSLELGDSALYFCASSPNAGGLYEQYFGPGTRLTVT.